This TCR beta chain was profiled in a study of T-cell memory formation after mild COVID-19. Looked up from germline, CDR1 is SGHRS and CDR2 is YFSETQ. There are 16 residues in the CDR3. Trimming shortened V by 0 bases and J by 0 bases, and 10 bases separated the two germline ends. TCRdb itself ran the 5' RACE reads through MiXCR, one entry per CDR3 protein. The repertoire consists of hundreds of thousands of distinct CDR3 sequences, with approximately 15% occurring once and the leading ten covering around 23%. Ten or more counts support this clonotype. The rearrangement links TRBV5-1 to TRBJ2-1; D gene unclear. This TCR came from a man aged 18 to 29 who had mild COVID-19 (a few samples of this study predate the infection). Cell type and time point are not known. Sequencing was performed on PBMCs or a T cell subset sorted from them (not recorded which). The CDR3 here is CASSLAPRGSYNEQFF. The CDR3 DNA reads TGCGCCAGCAGCTTGGCCCCCCGAGGCTCCTACAATGAGCAGTTCTTC.